These 11 T cell receptor beta chains were sequenced from one sample in a study of tumor and adjacent non-tumor tissue in lung cancer listed by TCRdb under 2018. Preparation of the library involved multiplex PCR. The reads were generated on an Illumina HiSeq 2500. TCRbeta libraries were constructed through three rounds of nested PCR with primers (Table S4) according to protocols adapted from ARM-PCR. TCRdb applied fastp at Q25 and MiXCR to the public reads, then kept only in-frame beta chains. For every CDR3 protein sequence, its rows merge into one entry that carries the most common genes and DNA. This sample lists about 98,000 distinct CDR3 sequences; more than 80% were detected once. The ten largest make up approximately 28% of the sample. RNA was isolated from bulk, unsorted tissue, and RNA quality was assessed with a NanoDrop ND-1000 and an Agilent 2100. Distant non-tumor tissue taken more than 3 cm from the tumor edge was used as the normal lung sample.

The sample was distant non-tumor lung tissue. The receptor source for this set is a man in his 60s with small cell lung cancer.

Of note for this clonotype: A junction boundary mismatches the germline segment, possibly from a read error. The gene calls are TRBV6-5 and TRBJ1-1; D remains ambiguous. The germline V gene encodes CDR1 MNHEY and CDR2 SVGAGI. CDR3 size: 14 residues. The CDR3 DNA reads as TGTGCCAACAGTTTATTGACATGGCGGACTGAAGCTTTCTTT. Protein product: CANSLLTWRTEAFF.

The sample holds one count of this clonotype. The chain employs TRBV4-1 and TRBJ2-2, with D maybe TRBD1 (7 bases). Trimming took 5 bases from V and 17 from J, leaving 27 bases between them. This CDR3 has 15 residues. The V gene's germline CDR1 is MGHRA and CDR2 YSYEKL. The CDR3, as DNA: TGCGCCAGCAGCAGCAGGGGGGCCTATACCGGGAGCTATTTTTTT. This gives the protein CASSSRGAYTGSYFF.

A note on this clonotype: A much larger clone lies a single base off, so this may be a read error. The genes are TRBV20-1 and TRBJ2-7; no definite D call. CDR3 size: 14 residues. The germline gives CDR1 DFQATT, CDR2 SNEGSKA (reference sequence). Trimming shortened V by 0 bases and J by 1 base, and 10 bases separated the two germline ends. The CDR3 DNA follows: TGCAGTGCTAGAGATTCTAGGCGGTCCTACGAGCAGTACTTC. Its translation is CSARDSRRSYEQYF.

The J gene is TRBJ2-3, the V gene TRBV5-1; no clear D. Per germline, CDR1 SGHRS and CDR2 YFSETQ. The CDR3 is 19 residues long. Between the trimmed V and J ends, which lost 0 bases and 1 base, there was a span of 21 bases. The CDR3 here is CASSLAPGTRRVGTDTQYF. The CDR3 DNA is TGCGCCAGCAGCTTGGCCCCCGGTACACGGAGAGTGGGCACAGATACGCAGTATTTT.

Comment on this clonotype: Because it lacks the conserved phenylalanine or tryptophan at the end, this CDR3 is likely a read error. The chain's CDR3 is CSVRGPTGAMAFL. The CDR3 DNA reads TGCAGTGTTAGAGGACCCACAGGCGCAATGGCTTTCTTA. The chain recombines TRBV20-1 with TRBJ1-1; D possibly corresponds to TRBD1 (5 bases). Germline assignment: CDR1 DFQATT and CDR2 SNEGSKA (reference sequence). The CDR3 is 13 amino acids.

Comment on this clonotype: Germline and junction disagree at one end, which may indicate a read error. The rearrangement links TRBV29-1 to TRBJ2-1, with a possible D match to TRBD2 (6 bases). This CDR3 region has 14 residues. CDR1 is SQVTM, CDR2 ANQGSEA, per germline. As DNA, the CDR3 is TGCAGCGTTATGTCTAGCGAGAGAAACAATGAGAAGTTCTTC. Protein: CSVMSSERNNEKFF.

Details on this clonotype: It may be a read error: a sequence one base away is much more abundant. This chain links TRBV7-9 with TRBJ2-1; no definite D call. The CDR3 contains 13 residues. Germline loops: CDR1 SEHNR, CDR2 FQNEAQ (reference sequence). The CDR3 spells CASSDRSDNGQFF. The CDR3 coding sequence is TGTGCCAGCAGCGATCGGTCCGACAATGGGCAGTTCTTC.

This clonotype appeared a single time. A much larger clone differs by one base, so this may be a read error. The rearrangement uses TRBV2 and TRBJ1-1; no definite D call. Germline V gives CDR1 SNHLY, CDR2 FYNNEI. This CDR3 has 14 residues. Trimming took 1 base from V and 1 from J, leaving 7 bases between them. CDR3 nucleotide sequence: TGTGCCAGCAGTGAAGAATCCGAGAACACTGAAGCTTTCTTT. Amino acids: CASSEESENTEAFF.

This clonotype was picked up a small number of times. This rearrangement joins TRBV7-9 to TRBJ1-2, with a possible D match to TRBD1 (5 bases). V was shortened by 6 bases and J by 3 bases, with 14 bases between the two germline ends. The CDR3 spans 14 residues. CDR1 and CDR2 (germline): SEHNR, FQNEAQ (reference sequence). CDR3: CASSSQGADYGYTF. The CDR3 nucleotides read TGTGCCAGCAGTTCTCAGGGAGCCGACTATGGCTACACCTTC.

The J gene is TRBJ2-2, the V gene TRBV5-1; maybe TRBD2 (5 bases). Trimming left V 0 bases short and J 4 bases short, with 13 bases between. The CDR3 runs 16 residues. The germline V gene encodes CDR1 SGHRS and CDR2 YFSETQ. CDR3 coding DNA: TGCGCCAGCAGCTTGGCCCGAGGGAGTGGCACCGGGGAGCTGTTTTTT. Translation gives CASSLARGSGTGELFF.

In the case of this clonotype: Relative to the germline gene, one junction end is altered; a read error may explain this. This rearrangement joins TRBV12-3 or TRBV12-4 to TRBJ2-4, with D possibly matching TRBD2 (6 bases). This CDR3 contains 16 residues. CDR3 coding DNA: TGTGCCAGTAGTTTCGGACGGGGACTAGCCAAAAACATTCAGTACTTC. This gives the protein CASSFGRGLAKNIQYF.